The rows below give T cell receptor beta chains drawn from one sample of a study of blood T cell repertoires in COVID-19. The protocol was immunoSEQ multiplex PCR, while the TCRdb copy is restricted to in-frame clones and leaves out a portion. The sample yields 200,000 to 300,000 clones, 82% seen once. The sample comprised peripheral blood. The receptors here all came from a woman in her 70s with acute or convalescent COVID-19. Each CDR3 is given with its conserved first and last residue. Fields, in order: V gene, J gene, D gene, clone size, CDR3 DNA, CDR3 protein. The D gene is left open where the match is weak. Clone size, where shown, is once, few, many, or a class for clones that have expanded.

TRBV5-4	TRBJ2-2	TRBD1	NA	TGTGCCAGCAGCTTGGGGACAGGGGGTTCCGGGGAGCTGTTTTTT	CASSLGTGGSGELFF
TRBV5-4	TRBJ1-2	TRBD1	NA	TGTGCCAGCAGCTTTGGACAGGGAAACTATGGCTACACCTTC	CASSFGQGNYGYTF
TRBV6-5	TRBJ2-7	TRBD1	NA	TGTGCCACCCTCCGGGACAGCCTCTACGAGCAGTACTTC	CATLRDSLYEQYF
TRBV23-1	TRBJ1-2	NA	NA	TGCGCCAGCAGTGACAAGAAGCAGGTACGTGGCTACACCTTC	CASSDKKQVRGYTF
TRBV6-5	TRBJ1-1	TRBD1	NA	TGTGCCAGCAAGGGGGCCTATATGAACACTGAAGCTTTCTTT	CASKGAYMNTEAFF
TRBV7-2	TRBJ1-1	TRBD1	few	TGTGCCAGCAGCTTAGACAGGGGCAGATACACTGAAGCTTTCTTT	CASSLDRGRYTEAFF
TRBV12-3/TRBV12-4	TRBJ1-1	NA	NA	TGTGCCAGCAGATCGGACAAGACCACGGAAGCTTTCTTT	CASRSDKTTEAFF
TRBV5-1	TRBJ2-3	NA	NA	TGCGCCAGCAGCTTGGGCACGCGGGCTTACACAGATACGCAGTATTTT	CASSLGTRAYTDTQYF
TRBV3-1/TRBV3-2	TRBJ2-6	NA	NA	TGTGCCAGCAGCCAAGATCTCCTCTCTGGGGCCAACGTCCTGACTTTC	CASSQDLLSGANVLTF
TRBV2	TRBJ2-3	NA	NA	TGTGCCAGCAGTGAAGGAGCCCCATCGACAGATACGCAGTATTTT	CASSEGAPSTDTQYF
TRBV25-1	TRBJ1-4	NA	NA	TGTGCCAGCAGTGAATCCACAGGGTTGGCGTTATATGAAAAACTGTTTTTT	CASSESTGLALYEKLFF
TRBV11-2	TRBJ1-3	NA	NA	TGTGCCAGCAGCTCTAAGGGAGGGTTATACGGAAACACCATATATTTT	CASSSKGGLYGNTIYF
TRBV19	TRBJ1-5	NA	NA	TGTGCCAGTAGTATTGAAGTGAACTCGAGGGGCAATCAGCCCCAGCATTTT	CASSIEVNSRGNQPQHF
TRBV27	TRBJ1-1	NA	NA	TGTGCCAGCACCTCGAACCTAGAGAACACTGAAGCTTTCTTT	CASTSNLENTEAFF
TRBV9	TRBJ1-6	NA	NA	TGTGCCAGCAGCGTAGAGAGTACAGCCAATTCACCCCTCCACTTT	CASSVESTANSPLHF
TRBV19	TRBJ1-2	TRBD1	NA	TGTGCCAGTAGTAGTCTGACAGGGGCGTACTATGGCTACACCTTC	CASSSLTGAYYGYTF
TRBV10-2	TRBJ1-1	TRBD1	NA	TGCGCCAGCAGTGAACAGGGGGTCACTGAAGCTTTCTTT	CASSEQGVTEAFF
TRBV6-8	TRBJ1-2	NA	NA	TGTGCCAGCAGTTACTCAAAGCTAACCCCCCGGACTGAGAATGGCTACACCTTC	CASSYSKLTPRTENGYTF
TRBV4-3	TRBJ2-5	TRBD2	NA	TGCGCCAGCAGCCCCACTTACGGGGGGTACCAAGAGACCCAGTACTTC	CASSPTYGGYQETQYF
TRBV4-3	TRBJ2-5	TRBD1	NA	TGCGCCAGCAGCCTAGGGACAGGAGGCGAGACCCAGTACTTC	CASSLGTGGETQYF
TRBV7-9	TRBJ1-3	NA	NA	TGTGCCAGCAGCACCCGGGGGAGGGACACCATATATTTT	CASSTRGRDTIYF
TRBV7-9	TRBJ1-3	NA	NA	TGTGCCAGCAGCTTAGACGTGAGCTCTGGAAACACCATATATTTT	CASSLDVSSGNTIYF
TRBV7-9	TRBJ2-7	TRBD1	NA	TGTGCCAGCAGCGCCCGGGACAGGGCATCCTACGAGCAGTACTTC	CASSARDRASYEQYF
TRBV19	TRBJ1-3	TRBD1	NA	TGTGCCAGTTCTGGGACAGGTATCTCTGGAAACACCATATATTTT	CASSGTGISGNTIYF
TRBV19	TRBJ1-5	TRBD1	NA	TGTGCCAGTAGTATACAGGGGGGCAATCAGCCCCAGCATTTT	CASSIQGGNQPQHF
TRBV5-6	TRBJ1-1	NA	NA	TGTGCCAGCAGCCCCATCCATAACACTGAAGCTTTCTTT	CASSPIHNTEAFF
TRBV10-1	TRBJ1-1	NA	NA	TGCGCCAGCACGTCAAGCTTGAACACTGAAGCTTTCTTT	CASTSSLNTEAFF
TRBV3-1/TRBV3-2	TRBJ2-3	NA	NA	TGTGCCAGCAGCCACGGGACAGATACGCAGTATTTT	CASSHGTDTQYF
TRBV20-1	TRBJ1-4	TRBD1	NA	TGCAGTGCTAGTTGGGACAGGGAGAAGGAAAAACTGTTTTTT	CSASWDREKEKLFF
TRBV7-9	TRBJ2-1	TRBD1	NA	TGTGCCAGCAGCCGAACCGGGACAGGGGGCTACAATGAGCAGTTCTTC	CASSRTGTGGYNEQFF
TRBV4-3	TRBJ2-2	TRBD2	NA	TGCGCCAGCAGCCAAGGAAGAGCGGGGGGAAACACCGGGGAGCTGTTTTTT	CASSQGRAGGNTGELFF
TRBV7-2	TRBJ1-1	TRBD1	NA	TGTGCCAGCAGCATAGGACAGGTATATGAAGCTTTCTTT	CASSIGQVYEAFF
TRBV20-1	TRBJ1-5	NA	NA	TGCAGTGCTAGTGGGGGGGGGTACCAGCCCCAGCATTTT	CSASGGGYQPQHF
TRBV4-2	TRBJ1-5	TRBD1	NA	TGTGCCAGCAGCCAAGTCACACCGGGACAGGGGGGCCCCCAGCATTTT	CASSQVTPGQGGPQHF
TRBV10-2	TRBJ1-5	TRBD1	NA	TGCGCCAGCATGGGACAGAGCAATCAGCCCCAGCATTTT	CASMGQSNQPQHF
TRBV5-1	TRBJ2-2	NA	many	TGCGCCAGCAGCCGTTACGACTCTCCAAACACCGGGGAGCTGTTTTTT	CASSRYDSPNTGELFF
TRBV7-2	TRBJ2-7	NA	few	TGTGCCAGCACCTCGACTTCTTTAGGGGCCGAGCAGTACTTC	CASTSTSLGAEQYF
TRBV19	TRBJ1-2	TRBD1	NA	TGTGCCAGTAGTATCTACCCCGGGACAGGGGGTGGCTACACCTTC	CASSIYPGTGGGYTF
TRBV7-9	TRBJ1-2	TRBD1	NA	TGTGCCAGCAGCTCGGACAGGGAGGGCGGCTACACCTTC	CASSSDREGGYTF
TRBV18	TRBJ2-1	NA	NA	TGTGCCAGCTCACCGGAGACAGTCTACAATGAGCAGTTCTTC	CASSPETVYNEQFF
TRBV20-1	TRBJ1-4	NA	NA	TGCAGTGCTACGGGGGATGAAAAACTGTTTTTT	CSATGDEKLFF
TRBV18	TRBJ2-1	TRBD2	NA	TGTGCCAGCTCACCATCACTAGCGGGGCCCAATGAGCAGTTCTTC	CASSPSLAGPNEQFF
TRBV6-2/TRBV6-3	TRBJ2-7	NA	NA	TGTGCCAGCAGTCTTACAGGGACAACCTACGAGCAGTACTTC	CASSLTGTTYEQYF
TRBV28	TRBJ1-5	TRBD1	NA	TGTGCCAGCAGCCAGGGACAGTCTAGCAATCAGCCCCAGCATTTT	CASSQGQSSNQPQHF
TRBV4-2	TRBJ2-6	NA	few	TGTGCCAGCAGCCAAGATCAGAACTCTGGGGCCAACGTCCTGACTTTC	CASSQDQNSGANVLTF